This entry features one TCR beta chain sequence. This sample was included in a study of siplizumab effects on memory and regulatory T cells. V lost 6 bases, J lost 3 bases, and 9 bases lay in between. The germline CDR1 and CDR2 sequences are MNHNS and SASEGT. The CDR3 loop spans 12 amino acids. Assays examined roughly 100,000 TCR templates per sample. Clones were read by immunoSEQ multiplex PCR, and TCRdb kept only the in-frame ones, dropping some. Among approximately 58,000 clones, over 90% were seen once, and the ten largest hold 38%. The origin of this receptor is a human donor in good health. V is TRBV6-1 and J is TRBJ2-7; a weak D match, TRBD1 (5 bases). The material sequenced was CD8+ T cells sorted from blood. The CDR3 region has the DNA TGTGCCAGCAGCTCAGACAGCTACGAGCAGTACTTC. It specifies CASSSDSYEQYF.